This TCR beta chain came from a study of regulatory T cells in long-lasting Graves disease. The time point here: persistent/refractory GD, antithyroid drugs over 5 years with positive TRAb. Isolated PBMC RNA provided the starting material for the TCR library. A blood draw put about 9.9 milliliters of peripheral blood into EDTA tubes. Study-wide findings and caveats: TRBV28, TRBJ1-2 and TRBJ2-5 emerged as the favored segments in persistent disease. Owing to a sample size that was small, accuracy may have been reduced.

Combining iRepertoire HTBI primers with Arm-PCR of CDR3 regions, the authors built TCR beta libraries. One entry per CDR3 protein results from TCRdb running MiXCR on the multiplex PCR reads. The data show a few hundred thousand distinct CDR3 sequences, about 20% seen once. Per germline, CDR1 MNHEY and CDR2 SVGAGI. There are 14 residues in the CDR3. V lost 2 bases, J lost 5 bases, and 6 bases stayed unmatched. As concerns this clonotype: Its cognate antigen is unknown.

The V and J genes are TRBV6-5 and TRBJ2-7; 7 positions agree with TRBD1. The source is a female donor with Graves disease. The sample consisted of peripheral blood mononuclear cells (PBMCs), taken when the disease was refractory, from a patient treated with antithyroid drugs. The CDR3 is CASSYRQGSDEQYF. CDR3 nucleotides: TGTGCCAGCAGTTACAGACAGGGAAGCGACGAGCAGTACTTC.